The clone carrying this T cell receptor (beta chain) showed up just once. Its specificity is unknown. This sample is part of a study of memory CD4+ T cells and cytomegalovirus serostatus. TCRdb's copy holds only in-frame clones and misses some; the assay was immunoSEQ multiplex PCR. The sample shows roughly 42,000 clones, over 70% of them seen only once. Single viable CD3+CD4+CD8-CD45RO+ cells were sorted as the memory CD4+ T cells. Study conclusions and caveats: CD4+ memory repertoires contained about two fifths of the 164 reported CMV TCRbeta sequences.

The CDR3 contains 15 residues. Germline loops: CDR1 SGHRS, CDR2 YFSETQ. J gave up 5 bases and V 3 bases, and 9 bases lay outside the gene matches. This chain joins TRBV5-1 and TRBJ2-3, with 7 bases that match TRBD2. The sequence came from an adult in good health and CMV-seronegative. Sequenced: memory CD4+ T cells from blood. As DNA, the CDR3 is TGCGCCAGCAGCTGGGGGGGGAAAATCCGAGATACGCAGTATTTT. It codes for CASSWGGKIRDTQYF.